The present TCR beta chain was sequenced within a study of regulatory T cells in long-lasting Graves disease. Combining iRepertoire HTBI primers with Arm-PCR of CDR3 regions, the authors built TCR beta libraries. Using its own MiXCR run on the multiplex PCR reads, TCRdb lists one record per CDR3 protein. The table lists roughly 500,000 distinct CDR3 sequences, around 11% of them singletons. Looked up from germline, CDR1 is DFQATT and CDR2 is SNEGSKA (reference sequence). This CDR3 has 12 amino acids. V dropped 3 bases and J dropped 1 base, with 5 bases sitting between them. Time point meaning: newly diagnosed GD, antithyroid drugs for less than 3 months. With RNA extracted from PBMCs as input, the TCR library was made. This clonotype has more than one count but fewer than ten. These data were likewise used in another study, on T cells in Graves' hyperthyroidism and ophthalmopathy. That work contributes: The HTBI primer set was used in a first-round RT-PCR of the TCR CDR3.

This receptor was taken from a woman in her twenties or thirties with Graves disease. The sequences come from peripheral blood mononuclear cells (PBMCs), collected at new diagnosis, from a patient treated with antithyroid drugs. The chain couples TRBV20-1 to TRBJ2-3; unclear D gene. The CDR3 is CSARQGTDTQYF. CDR3 nucleotides: TGCAGTGCTAGGCAGGGCACAGATACGCAGTATTTT.